These 5 T cell receptor beta chains share one sample of origin, sequenced in a study of identical twins. In TCRdb, the 5' RACE reads were re-called with MiXCR into one record per CDR3 protein. The table records under 300,000 distinct CDR3 sequences, about 8.9% of them present only once. These data were also reused for a study on yellow fever vaccine responses in identical twins.

The specimen was CD8+ T cells sorted from blood. Receptors originate from a woman between 18 and 29 years old in good health.

There are a few counts of this clonotype. This chain connects TRBV6-4 to TRBJ2-3; D not resolved. This CDR3 has 12 residues. V was pared by 3 bases and J by 7 bases, with 8 bases between. CDR1 and CDR2 (germline): MRHNA, SNTAGT. The CDR3 DNA follows: TGTGCCAGCAGTGAATTGTCTAATACGCAGTATTTT. It specifies CASSELSNTQYF.

This clonotype was seen a handful of times. V gene TRBV29-1 combines with J gene TRBJ2-3, with TRBD2 identical over 14 bases. Germline CDR1 reads SQVTM; CDR2 reads ANQGSEA. The length of the CDR3 is 16 residues. The V and J ends lost 4 bases and 4 bases, in that order; junction bases with no gene match: 7. DNA of the CDR3: TGCAGCGTTGGGGGACTAGCGGGAGTATTAGCAGATACGCAGTATTTT. Translated, it gives CSVGGLAGVLADTQYF.

In its sample, this clonotype was seen a few times. The CDR3 bases are TGTGCCAGCAGTCTCGGGACACCCAGGACCGGGGAGCTGTTTTTT. It codes for CASSLGTPRTGELFF. The chain couples TRBV6-2 or TRBV6-3 to TRBJ2-2; possible D gene TRBD1, 6 bases. Germline V gives CDR1 MNHEY, CDR2 SVGEGT. This CDR3 is built from 15 residues. The V gene lost 5 bases and the J gene lost 5 bases, with 15 bases spanning the gap.

This clonotype was seen ten or more times. The V call is TRBV7-9, the J call TRBJ2-7, with unresolved D. CDR1 is SEHNR, CDR2 FQNEAQ, per germline (reference sequence). There are 15 residues in the CDR3. Trimming took off 2 bases at V and 1 base at J, with 12 bases between the two ends. The CDR3 region has the DNA TGTGCCAGCAGCTTATCTGGCAGGTATTCCTACGAGCAGTACTTC. Translating gives CASSLSGRYSYEQYF.

V usage is TRBV12-3 or TRBV12-4 and J usage is TRBJ1-6; D not certain. Trimming took 1 base from V and 4 from J, leaving 5 bases between them. This CDR3 contains 14 residues. The CDR3 region is CASSLEEYNSPLHF. Here the CDR3 DNA reads TGTGCCAGCAGTTTAGAGGAGTATAATTCACCCCTCCACTTT.